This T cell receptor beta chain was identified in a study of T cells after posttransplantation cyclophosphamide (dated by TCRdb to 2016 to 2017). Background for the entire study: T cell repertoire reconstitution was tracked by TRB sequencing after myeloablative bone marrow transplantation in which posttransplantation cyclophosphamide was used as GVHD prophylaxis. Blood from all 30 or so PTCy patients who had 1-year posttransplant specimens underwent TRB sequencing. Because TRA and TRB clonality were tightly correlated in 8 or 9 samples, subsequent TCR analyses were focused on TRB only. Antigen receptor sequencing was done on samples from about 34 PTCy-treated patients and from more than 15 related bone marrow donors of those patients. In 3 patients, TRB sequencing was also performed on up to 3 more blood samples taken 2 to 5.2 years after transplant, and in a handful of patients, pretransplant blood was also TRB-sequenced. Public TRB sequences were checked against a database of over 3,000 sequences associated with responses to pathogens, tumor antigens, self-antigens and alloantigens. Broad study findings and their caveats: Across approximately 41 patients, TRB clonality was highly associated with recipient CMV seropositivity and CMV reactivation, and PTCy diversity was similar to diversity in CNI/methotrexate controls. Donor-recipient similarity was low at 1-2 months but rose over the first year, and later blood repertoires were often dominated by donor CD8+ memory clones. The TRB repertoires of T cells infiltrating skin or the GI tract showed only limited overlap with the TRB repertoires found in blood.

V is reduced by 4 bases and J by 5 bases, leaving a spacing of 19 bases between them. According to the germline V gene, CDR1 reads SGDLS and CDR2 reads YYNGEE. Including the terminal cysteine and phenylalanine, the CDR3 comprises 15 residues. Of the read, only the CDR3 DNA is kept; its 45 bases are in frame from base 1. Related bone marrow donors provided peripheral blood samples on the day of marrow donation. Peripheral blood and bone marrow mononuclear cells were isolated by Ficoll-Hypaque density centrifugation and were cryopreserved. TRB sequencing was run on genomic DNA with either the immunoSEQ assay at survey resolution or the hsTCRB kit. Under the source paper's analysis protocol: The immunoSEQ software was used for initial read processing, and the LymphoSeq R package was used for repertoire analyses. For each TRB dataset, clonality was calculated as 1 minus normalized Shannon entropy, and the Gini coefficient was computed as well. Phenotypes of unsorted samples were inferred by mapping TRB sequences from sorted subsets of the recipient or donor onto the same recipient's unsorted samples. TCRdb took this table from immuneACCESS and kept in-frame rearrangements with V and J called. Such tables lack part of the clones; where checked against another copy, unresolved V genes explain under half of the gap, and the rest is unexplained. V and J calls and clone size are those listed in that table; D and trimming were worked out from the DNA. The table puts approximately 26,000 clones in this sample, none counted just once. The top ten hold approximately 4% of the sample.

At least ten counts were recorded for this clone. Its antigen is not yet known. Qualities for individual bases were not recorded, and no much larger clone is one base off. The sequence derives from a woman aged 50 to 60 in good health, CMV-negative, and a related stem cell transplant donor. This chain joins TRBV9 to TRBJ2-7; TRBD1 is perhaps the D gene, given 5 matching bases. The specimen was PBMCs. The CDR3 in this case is CASSPMSSRAHEQYF. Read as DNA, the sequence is TGTGCCAGCAGCCCTATGTCGTCCAGGGCCCACGAGCAGTACTTC.